These 21 T cell receptor beta chains originate from one sample sequenced in a study of T cells expressing NK-cell markers. From its re-call of the 5' RACE reads, TCRdb lists each CDR3 protein once, without DNA. Its clone listing holds about 410,000 distinct CDR3 sequences. The sequencing sample was made of blood T cells: a sorted CD56 or NKG2C T cell subset, CD4+ or CD8+ T cells, or bulk PBMC T cells (not recorded which). The receptors derive from a woman in her 50s in good health.

The chain recombines TRBV5-5 with TRBJ2-5; the TRBD2 assignment by TCRdb is unverifiable without DNA. CDR3 length: 13 amino acids. Germline-derived CDR1 and CDR2 are SGHKS and YYEKEE (reference sequence). This chain's CDR3 is CASHNGIQETQYF.

The rearrangement links TRBV4-1 to TRBJ2-1; TCRdb's D call, TRBD2, is unchecked because there is no DNA. CDR3 length: 17 residues. CDR1 is MGHRA, CDR2 YSYEKL, per germline. CDR3 region: CASSQDRTSGRMNEQFF.

This chain connects TRBV7-8 to TRBJ2-3; the D call of TRBD1 rests on TCRdb alone, since no DNA is present to check it. Germline-derived CDR1 and CDR2 are SGHVS and FQNEAQ. This CDR3 region has 20 residues. CDR3 residues: CASSLGRLAGLLRSTDTQYF.

This chain links TRBV4-2 with TRBJ2-5. The germline V gene encodes CDR1 LGHNA and CDR2 YNFKEQ. The CDR3 extends over 14 amino acids. The CDR3 sequence is CASSQGVQQETQYF.

The V and J genes are TRBV5-1 and TRBJ1-5. The CDR3 loop spans 14 amino acids. Germline V CDR1 and CDR2: SGHRS, YFSETQ. The chain's CDR3 is CASSSGEGNQPQHF.

The genes are TRBV5-1 and TRBJ2-5. Germline V gives CDR1 SGHRS, CDR2 YFSETQ. The CDR3 is 13 amino acids. This CDR3 is CASSFSYQETQYF.

CDR3 region: CASRPPLGNEQYF. The J gene is TRBJ2-7, the V gene TRBV2; TCRdb names TRBD1, which stays unverified in the absence of DNA. There are 13 residues in the CDR3. Germline V gene data show CDR1 as SNHLY and CDR2 as FYNNEI.

The chain recombines TRBV5-1 with TRBJ1-2; the TCRdb call, TRBD1, lacks DNA for checking. CDR3 length: 15 residues. CDR1 SGHRS and CDR2 YFSETQ come from the germline V gene. The CDR3 sequence is CASSLGTGLNYGYTF.

The V gene is TRBV12-3 or TRBV12-4, the J gene TRBJ2-1; TCRdb's assignment of TRBD2 cannot be checked, as there is no DNA. The CDR3 spans 15 residues. This CDR3 reads CASSLISGGHDEQFF.

V gene TRBV10-3 combines with J gene TRBJ1-4. CDR3 length: 15 amino acids. Looked up from germline, CDR1 is ENHRY and CDR2 is SYGVKD. CDR3 amino acids: CAISGDGATNEKLFF.

The rearrangement joins TRBV20-1 to TRBJ2-5; TCRdb designates TRBD1, a call that cannot be tested without DNA. The CDR3 spans 17 residues. CDR1 DFQATT and CDR2 SNEGSKA come from the germline V gene (reference sequence). CDR3 loop: CSARDLMGGGTQETQYF.

The chain joins TRBV4-1 to TRBJ2-3; lacking DNA, the TRBD1 call made by TCRdb goes unchecked. This CDR3 has 16 amino acids. The V gene's germline CDR1 is MGHRA and CDR2 YSYEKL. CDR3 residues: CASSASRQISTDTQYF.

This chain connects TRBV7-2 to TRBJ1-1; TCRdb returns TRBD1, unconfirmable since there is no DNA. This CDR3 has 16 residues. CDR1 SGHTA and CDR2 FQGNSA come from the germline V gene. The CDR3 loop reads CASSLRSTGRNTEVFF. The full variable domain, its missing parts supplied by reference TRBV7-2 and TRBJ1-1, is GAGVSQSPSNKVTEKGKDVELRCDPISGHTALYWYRQSLGQGLEFLIYFQGNSAPDKSGLPSDRFSAERTGGSVSTLTIQRTQQEDSAVYLCASSLRSTGRNTEVFFGQGTRLTVV.

The V and J genes are TRBV20-1 and TRBJ2-7. Germline V lookup: CDR1 DFQATT, CDR2 SNEGSKA (reference sequence). This CDR3 is built from 12 residues. The CDR3 loop is CSARVRMTEQYF.

This chain uses TRBV5-1 with TRBJ2-5; TCRdb names TRBD1, which stays unverified in the absence of DNA. Germline loops: CDR1 SGHRS, CDR2 YFSETQ. This CDR3 has 15 residues. The CDR3 reads CASSPQIPGRETQYF.

This chain joins TRBV4-1 and TRBJ2-7. Germline assignment: CDR1 MGHRA and CDR2 YSYEKL. The length of the CDR3 is 13 residues. CDR3 amino acids: CASSQTTYSEQYF.

The chain links TRBV9 to TRBJ2-3. This CDR3 has 14 amino acids. The V gene's germline CDR1 is SGDLS and CDR2 YYNGEE. The CDR3 region is CASSPRSHTDTQYF.

J is TRBJ2-2 and V is TRBV5-6. CDR3 size: 13 residues. The V gene's germline CDR1 is SGHDT and CDR2 YYEEEE. CDR3 sequence: CASSLFSPGELFF.

The chain recombines TRBV12-5 with TRBJ2-4. There are 14 residues in the CDR3. Germline CDR1 is LGHNT and CDR2 is FRNRAP. CDR3 amino acids: CASGFLGSENIQYF.

CDR3 region: CASSYATNSQETQYF. The V and J genes are TRBV6-5 and TRBJ2-5. Germline loops: CDR1 MNHEY, CDR2 SVGAGI. CDR3 length: 15 residues.

The chain joins TRBV2 to TRBJ2-1; TCRdb proposes TRBD2, but this gene call is untestable without DNA. From germline, CDR1 is SNHLY and CDR2 FYNNEI. The CDR3 extends over 17 amino acids. CDR3 protein: CASREGRGRRSVNEQFF.